Listed below are T cell receptor beta chains from one sample, sequenced in a study of T-cell reconstitution after alpha-beta-depleted transplantation in children. A single record per CDR3 protein comes from TCRdb applying MiXCR to the PCR reads. The repertoire consists of fewer than 550,000 distinct CDR3 sequences, with about an eighth occurring once and the leading ten covering around 13%. This sample comprised PBMCs, mostly from graft donor cells, obtained 180 days after TCRalphabeta/CD19-depleted stem cell transplant. These TCRs come from a female patient between 2 and 15 years old who had a stem cell transplant for aplastic anemia, so the T cells may come from the graft donor. CDR3s include the opening cysteine and the closing phenylalanine or tryptophan. The D gene is left open where the match is weak. Clone size is not always given. Where it is, it says once, few, many or a class for expanded clones.

d_call	clone_size	v_call	j_call	cdr3_nt	cdr3_aa
TRBD2	.	TRBV9	TRBJ2-3	TGTGCCAGCAGCTTTAGCGGGGGTGGTAGCACAGATACGCAGTATTTT	CASSFSGGGSTDTQYF
TRBD2	.	TRBV4-3	TRBJ2-1	TGCGCCAGCAGCCATGGGACTAGCGGGGCCTACAATGAGCAGTTCTTC	CASSHGTSGAYNEQFF
.	few	TRBV7-2	TRBJ1-2	TGTGCCAGCGGGGGTTCCTATGGCTACACCTTC	CASGGSYGYTF
.	few	TRBV7-8	TRBJ1-5	TGTGCCAGCAGCTTAGGGGCAGGGGTTAATCAGCCCCAGCATTTT	CASSLGAGVNQPQHF
.	few	TRBV5-1	TRBJ2-1	TGCGCCAGCAGCTTGGAGTCAGAGTACAATGAGCAGTTCTTC	CASSLESEYNEQFF
.	many	TRBV12-3/TRBV12-4	TRBJ2-1	TGTGCCAGCAGTTTGCAGGGGTGGAGTGAGCAGTTCTTC	CASSLQGWSEQFF
.	many	TRBV15	TRBJ1-1	TGTGCCACCAGCAGAACCACCGGGCTCAGGAACACTGAAGCTTTCTTT	CATSRTTGLRNTEAFF
.	.	TRBV7-2	TRBJ1-3	TGTGCCAGCAGCTTAGGGCGGAGCTCTGGAAACACCATATATTTT	CASSLGRSSGNTIYF
.	many	TRBV5-6	TRBJ2-1	TGTGCCAGCAGCTCCGAATTTTCAAATGAGCAGTTCTTC	CASSSEFSNEQFF
TRBD1	.	TRBV7-6	TRBJ1-1	TGTGCCAGCAGCTTCGGCGGGACAGTGAACACTGAAGCTTTCTTT	CASSFGGTVNTEAFF
.	many	TRBV7-8	TRBJ1-6	TGTGCCAGCAGCTTAGGGGACCGAGGGAATTCACCCCTCCACTTT	CASSLGDRGNSPLHF
TRBD2	.	TRBV29-1	TRBJ2-1	TGCAGCCCGTCGGCTAGCGGAGACAATGAGCAGTTCTTC	CSPSASGDNEQFF
.	.	TRBV10-3	TRBJ2-2	TGTGCCATCAGTGATTTGGACAGATCGAACACCGGGGAGCTGTTTTTT	CAISDLDRSNTGELFF
.	many	TRBV28	TRBJ2-5	TGTGCCAGCAGTTTATTAAGCCGAGAGACCCAGTACTTC	CASSLLSRETQYF
.	.	TRBV20-1	TRBJ2-3	TGCAGTGCTAGCATCCGGACATTAACTAGCACAGATACGCAGTATTTT	CSASIRTLTSTDTQYF
.	many	TRBV12-3/TRBV12-4	TRBJ1-1	TGTGCCAGCAGTTTATCAGGGGCTAGGAACACTGAAGCTTTCTTT	CASSLSGARNTEAFF
.	many	TRBV29-1	TRBJ1-2	TGCAGCGTTGTTGGGCAGGGAAATGGCTACACCTTC	CSVVGQGNGYTF
.	.	TRBV29-1	TRBJ2-6	TGCAGCGTTCCGACAGGGAGGGGTTCTGGGGCCAACGTCCTGACTTTC	CSVPTGRGSGANVLTF
.	.	TRBV12-3/TRBV12-4	TRBJ2-6	TGTGCCAGCAGTAGGACGGAAACCTCTGGGGCCAACGTCCTGACTTTC	CASSRTETSGANVLTF
.	.	TRBV6-6	TRBJ2-5	TGTGCCAGCAGTTACTCGTCATCACAGACCCAGTACTTC	CASSYSSSQTQYF
.	few	TRBV6-6	TRBJ1-1	TGTGCCAGCAGTTACTCAGGGGGTACGGCTTTCTTT	CASSYSGGTAFF
.	.	TRBV7-9	TRBJ2-6	TGTGCCAGCACGATACTCGGGGACGGGGCCAACGTCCTGACTTTC	CASTILGDGANVLTF
TRBD2	few	TRBV29-1	TRBJ2-2	TGCAGCGTTGAAGGGGGCCCGGGACTAGCTGGGGAGCTGTTTTTT	CSVEGGPGLAGELFF
TRBD2	few	TRBV29-1	TRBJ2-3	TGCAGCGTTGCTGGGACTAGCGGGAGGAGCACAGATACGCAGTATTTT	CSVAGTSGRSTDTQYF
TRBD2	once	TRBV2	TRBJ2-7	TGTGCCAGCGGGTTGGACGGGGGGTCGTACGAGCAGTACTTC	CASGLDGGSYEQYF
.	few	TRBV5-1	TRBJ2-3	TGCGCCAGCAGCCGAGACGGGCCACCGACAGATACGCAGTATTTT	CASSRDGPPTDTQYF
TRBD1	.	TRBV11-2	TRBJ1-2	TGTGCCAGCAGCTCCCCCCCTCAGGGGGCGCTTTATGGCTACACCTTC	CASSSPPQGALYGYTF
.	few	TRBV5-1	TRBJ1-2	TGCGCCAGCAGCCCCAACAGGGTGGGGGACTATGGCTACACCTTC	CASSPNRVGDYGYTF
.	.	TRBV12-3/TRBV12-4	TRBJ1-5	TGTGCCAGCAGTTTAAGAGGGACTGATGAGCCCCAGCATTTT	CASSLRGTDEPQHF
.	.	TRBV2	TRBJ2-3	TGTGCCAGCAGAGACAGCGGGAGCACAGATACGCAGTATTTT	CASRDSGSTDTQYF
TRBD1	many	TRBV12-3/TRBV12-4	TRBJ2-2	TGTGCCAGCAGTTTCGGACAGGGCCACACCGGGGAGCTGTTTTTT	CASSFGQGHTGELFF
.	once	TRBV30	TRBJ2-7	TGTGCCTGGACGAGGGGATCCTACGAGCAGTACTTC	CAWTRGSYEQYF
.	.	TRBV7-2	TRBJ1-5	TGTGCCAGCACCCTTGGGGGGGGGGGGAGCAATCAGCCCCAGCATTTT	CASTLGGGGSNQPQHF
TRBD1	many	TRBV29-1	TRBJ1-4	TGCAGCGCCCGAAATCGGGACAGCGCTCTCGGAAAACTGTTTTTT	CSARNRDSALGKLFF
.	few	TRBV21-1	TRBJ1-1	TGTGCCAGCAGCAAAGACAGGCAGGGGGTGGGGAACACTGAAGCTTTCTTT	CASSKDRQGVGNTEAFF
.	.	TRBV11-2	TRBJ2-4	TGTGCCAGCAGCTTAGTCCGGGGAGGAAAGACCAAAAACATTCAGTACTTC	CASSLVRGGKTKNIQYF
.	few	TRBV15	TRBJ2-1	TGTGCCACCAGCAGCCACAACTACAATGAGCAGTTCTTC	CATSSHNYNEQFF
TRBD2	.	TRBV7-2	TRBJ2-3	TGTGCCAGCAGCTTAAGGACTAGCGGGTTTAGCACAGATACGCAGTATTTT	CASSLRTSGFSTDTQYF
.	.	TRBV28	TRBJ2-7	TGTGCCAGCAGTCCTTGGACAGGGAGTTTGGCTAGCGGAAACTACGAGCAGTACTTC	CASSPWTGSLASGNYEQYF
TRBD1	few	TRBV3-1	TRBJ1-2	TGTGCCAGCAGCCAAGGAGGGACAGGTCAGACTATGGACTACACCTTC	CASSQGGTGQTMDYTF
.	few	TRBV6-6	TRBJ1-2	TGTGCCAGCAGTTTGCAGGCTGCCGGTGGCTACACCTTC	CASSLQAAGGYTF
.	few	TRBV4-3	TRBJ1-1	TGCGCCAGCAGCCAGGTTCTGGGGCAGGGGCTTAGGGCTTTCTTT	CASSQVLGQGLRAFF
.	few	TRBV21-1	TRBJ1-3	TGTGCCAGCAGCAAAGACGAACAGAGCAAAGGAAACACCATATATTTT	CASSKDEQSKGNTIYF
TRBD1	.	TRBV28	TRBJ1-1	TGTGCCAGCAGTCCAGACAGGGAGAACACTGAAGCTTTCTTT	CASSPDRENTEAFF
.	few	TRBV20-1	TRBJ2-7	TGCAGTGCTAGACAGGGGGGCTTCTACGAGCAGTACTTC	CSARQGGFYEQYF
.	.	TRBV11-2	TRBJ2-7	TGTGCCAGCGGCGGGCAGATACCCTCCTACGAGCAGTACTTC	CASGGQIPSYEQYF
.	.	TRBV29-1	TRBJ1-2	TGCAGCGTTTGGGGGGGCTATGGCTACACCTTC	CSVWGGYGYTF
.	.	TRBV11-3	TRBJ2-1	TGTGCCAGCAGCTTAGATTCTCGAGCCTACAATGAGCAGTTCTTC	CASSLDSRAYNEQFF
.	.	TRBV28	TRBJ2-5	TGTGCCAGCAGTTCTAGACGGGAACAAGAGACCCAGTACTTC	CASSSRREQETQYF
TRBD2	few	TRBV5-5	TRBJ2-2	TGTGCCAGCAGCACGAGCCGGGAGGTCGGGGAGCTGTTTTTT	CASSTSREVGELFF
.	few	TRBV12-5	TRBJ2-4	TGTGCTAGTGGTTTACAGGACTTAGCCAAAAACATTCAGTACTTC	CASGLQDLAKNIQYF
.	.	TRBV4-2	TRBJ2-7	TGTGCCAGCAGCCCACGGGAGAGGTACGAGCAGTACTTC	CASSPRERYEQYF
TRBD2	.	TRBV12-3/TRBV12-4	TRBJ2-3	TGTGCCAGCAGTTTTGGGTTACTAGCGGCTGGGGATACGCAGTATTTT	CASSFGLLAAGDTQYF
.	many	TRBV11-2	TRBJ2-1	TGTGCCAGCAGCTTAGCCAACAATGAGCAGTTCTTC	CASSLANNEQFF
TRBD2	many	TRBV12-3/TRBV12-4	TRBJ2-1	TGTGCCAGCAGACCTAGCGGGATCTCCTACAATGAGCAGTTCTTC	CASRPSGISYNEQFF
TRBD2	.	TRBV6-5	TRBJ2-7	TGTGCCAGCAGTTACCCCACTAGCGGGTTTTCCTACGAGCAGTACTTC	CASSYPTSGFSYEQYF